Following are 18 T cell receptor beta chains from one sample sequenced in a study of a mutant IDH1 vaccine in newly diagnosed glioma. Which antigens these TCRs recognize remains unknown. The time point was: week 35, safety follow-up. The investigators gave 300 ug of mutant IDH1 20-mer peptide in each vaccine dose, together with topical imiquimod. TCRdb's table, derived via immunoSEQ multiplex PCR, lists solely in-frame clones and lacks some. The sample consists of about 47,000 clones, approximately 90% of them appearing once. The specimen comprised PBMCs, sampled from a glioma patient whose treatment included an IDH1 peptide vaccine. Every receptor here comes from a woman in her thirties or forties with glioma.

CDR3 sequence (DNA): TGCAGTGCTAGGTCGCCGGAGCTGTTTTTT. Its translation is CSARSPELFF. V is TRBV20-1 and J is TRBJ2-2, with D unclear. Trimming removed 3 bases at V and 10 bases at J, with 6 bases between. The germline V gene encodes CDR1 DFQATT and CDR2 SNEGSKA (reference sequence). The CDR3 contains 10 residues.

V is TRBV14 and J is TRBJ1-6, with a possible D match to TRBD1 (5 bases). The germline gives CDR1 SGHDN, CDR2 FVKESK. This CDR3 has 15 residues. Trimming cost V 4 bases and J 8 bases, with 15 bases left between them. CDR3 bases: TGTGCCAGCAGCCTCTTGGGGGGGTTCCATTCACCCCTCCACTTT. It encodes CASSLLGGFHSPLHF.

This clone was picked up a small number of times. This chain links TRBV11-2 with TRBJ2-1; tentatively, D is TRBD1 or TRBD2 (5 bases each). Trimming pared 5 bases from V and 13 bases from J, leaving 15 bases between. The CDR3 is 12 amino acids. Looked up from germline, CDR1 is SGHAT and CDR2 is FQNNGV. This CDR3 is CASSVSEGPQFF. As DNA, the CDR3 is TGTGCCAGCAGCGTATCCGAGGGACCACAGTTCTTC.

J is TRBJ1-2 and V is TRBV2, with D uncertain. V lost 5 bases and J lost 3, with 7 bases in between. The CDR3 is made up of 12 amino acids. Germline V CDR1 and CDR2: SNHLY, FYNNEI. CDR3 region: CASSTGHYGYTF. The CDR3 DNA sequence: TGTGCCAGCAGTACGGGCCACTATGGCTACACCTTC.

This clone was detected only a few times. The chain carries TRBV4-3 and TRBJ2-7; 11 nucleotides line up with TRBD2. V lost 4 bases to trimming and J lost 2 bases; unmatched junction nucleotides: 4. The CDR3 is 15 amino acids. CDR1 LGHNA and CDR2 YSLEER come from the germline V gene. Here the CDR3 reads CASSPGTSGTYEQYF. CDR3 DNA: TGCGCCAGCAGCCCCGGGACTAGCGGAACCTACGAGCAGTACTTC.

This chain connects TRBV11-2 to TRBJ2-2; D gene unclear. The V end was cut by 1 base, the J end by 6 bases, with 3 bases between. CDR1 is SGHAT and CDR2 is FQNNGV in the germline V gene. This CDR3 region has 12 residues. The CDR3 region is CASSLGPGELFF. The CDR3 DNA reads TGTGCCAGCAGCTTAGGACCCGGGGAGCTGTTTTTT.

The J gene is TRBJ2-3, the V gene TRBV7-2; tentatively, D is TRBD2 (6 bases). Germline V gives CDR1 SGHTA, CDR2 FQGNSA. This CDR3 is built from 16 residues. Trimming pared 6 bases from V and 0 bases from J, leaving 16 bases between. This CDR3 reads CASRKGTYISTDTQYF. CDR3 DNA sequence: TGTGCCAGCAGAAAAGGGACTTACATAAGCACAGATACGCAGTATTTT.

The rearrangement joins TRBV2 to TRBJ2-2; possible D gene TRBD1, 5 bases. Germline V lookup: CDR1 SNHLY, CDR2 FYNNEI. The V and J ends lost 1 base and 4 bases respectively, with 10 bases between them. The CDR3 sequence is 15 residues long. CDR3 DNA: TGTGCCAGCAGTGAAGGGGCAGGGATCACCGGGGAGCTGTTTTTT. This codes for CASSEGAGITGELFF.

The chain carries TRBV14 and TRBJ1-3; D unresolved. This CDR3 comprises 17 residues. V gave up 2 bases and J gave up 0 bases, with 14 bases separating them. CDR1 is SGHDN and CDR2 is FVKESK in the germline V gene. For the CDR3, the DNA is TGTGCCAGCAGCCAATCATTATCGCCTGACTCTGGAAACACCATATATTTT. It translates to CASSQSLSPDSGNTIYF.

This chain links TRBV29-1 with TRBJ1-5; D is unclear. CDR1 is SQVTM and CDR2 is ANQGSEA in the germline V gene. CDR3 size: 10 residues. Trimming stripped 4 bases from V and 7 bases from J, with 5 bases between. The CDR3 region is CSVVAQPQHF. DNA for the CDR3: TGCAGCGTTGTGGCCCAGCCCCAGCATTTT.

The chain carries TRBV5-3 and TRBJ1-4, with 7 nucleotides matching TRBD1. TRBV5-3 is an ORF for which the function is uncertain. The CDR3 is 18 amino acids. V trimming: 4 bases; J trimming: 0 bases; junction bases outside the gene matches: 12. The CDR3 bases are TGTGCCAGAAGCACCCCACAGGGGAAGGCGACAACTAATGAAAAACTGTTTTTT. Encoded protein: CARSTPQGKATTNEKLFF.

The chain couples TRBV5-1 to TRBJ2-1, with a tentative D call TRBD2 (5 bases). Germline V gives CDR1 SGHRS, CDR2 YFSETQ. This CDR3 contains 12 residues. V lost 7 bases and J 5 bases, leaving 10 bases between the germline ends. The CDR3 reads CASRGTNNEQFF. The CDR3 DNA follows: TGCGCCAGCCGGGGAACAAACAATGAGCAGTTCTTC.

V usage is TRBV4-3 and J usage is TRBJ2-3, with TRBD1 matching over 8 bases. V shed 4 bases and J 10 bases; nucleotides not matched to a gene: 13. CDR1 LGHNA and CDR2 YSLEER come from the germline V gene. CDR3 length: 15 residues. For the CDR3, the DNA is TGCGCCAGCAGCCCCACGGGCAGGGGGCCAGCGGCGCAGTATTTT. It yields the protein CASSPTGRGPAAQYF.

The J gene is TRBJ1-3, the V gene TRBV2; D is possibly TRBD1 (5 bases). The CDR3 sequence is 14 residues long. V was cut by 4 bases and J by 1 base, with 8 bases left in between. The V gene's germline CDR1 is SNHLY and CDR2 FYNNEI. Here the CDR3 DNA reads TGTGCCAGCAGTGTTGGGGGGTCTGGAAACACCATATATTTT. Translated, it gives CASSVGGSGNTIYF.

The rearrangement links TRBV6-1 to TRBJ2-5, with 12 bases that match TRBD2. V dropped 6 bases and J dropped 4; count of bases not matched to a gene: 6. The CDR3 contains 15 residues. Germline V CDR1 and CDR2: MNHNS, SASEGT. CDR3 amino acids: CASSFWTSGAETQYF. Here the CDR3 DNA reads TGTGCCAGCAGCTTCTGGACTAGCGGGGCAGAGACCCAGTACTTC.

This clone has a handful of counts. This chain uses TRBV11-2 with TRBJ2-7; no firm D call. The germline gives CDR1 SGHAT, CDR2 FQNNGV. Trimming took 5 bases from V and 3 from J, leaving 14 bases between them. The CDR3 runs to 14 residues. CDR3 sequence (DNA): TGTGCCAGCAGCCCTCCCGGCGGATTCTACGAGCAGTACTTC. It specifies CASSPPGGFYEQYF.

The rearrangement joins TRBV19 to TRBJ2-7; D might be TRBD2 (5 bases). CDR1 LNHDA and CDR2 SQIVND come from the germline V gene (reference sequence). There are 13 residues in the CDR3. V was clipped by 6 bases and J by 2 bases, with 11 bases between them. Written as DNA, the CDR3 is TGTGCCAGTAGCGGGGTCCACGCCTACGAGCAGTACTTC. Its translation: CASSGVHAYEQYF.

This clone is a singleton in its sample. CDR3 sequence reads: CASSEEGAANEKLFF. DNA for the CDR3: TGCGCCAGCAGCGAAGAAGGGGCGGCGAATGAAAAACTGTTTTTT. The rearrangement joins TRBV5-1 to TRBJ1-4, with a tentative D call TRBD1 (5 bases). This CDR3 has 15 residues. The germline CDR1 and CDR2 sequences are SGHRS and YFSETQ. V was pared by 4 bases and J by 5 bases, with 15 bases between.